This T cell receptor beta chain emerged from a study of response to subunit inactivated influenza vaccine. The CDR3 is 18 residues long. CDR1 and CDR2 from the germline V gene are SGHRS and YFSETQ. Trimming cost V 0 bases and J 7 bases, with 26 bases left between them. TCRdb redid the calling of the RT-PCR reads with MiXCR, one entry per CDR3 protein. The repertoire consists of approximately 500,000 distinct CDR3 sequences, with over 10% occurring once and the leading ten covering approximately 14%. The V call is TRBV5-1, the J call TRBJ2-7, with D perhaps TRBD1 or TRBD2 (5 bases each). The specimen was PBMCs from blood, collected about 40 days after vaccination. The TCR was taken from a man aged 45-65 years who received an inactivated influenza vaccine. The CDR3 protein is CASSLGELELPPWGEQYF. CDR3 DNA: TGCGCCAGCAGCTTGGGGGAGCTCGAACTACCTCCTTGGGGGGAGCAGTACTTC. Full variable domain (outside the CDR3, taken from reference TRBV5-1 and TRBJ2-7): KAGVTQTPRYLIKTRGQQVTLSCSPISGHRSVSWYQQTPGQGLQFLFEYFSETQRNKGNFPGRFSGRQFSNSRSEMNVSTLELGDSALYLCASSLGELELPPWGEQYFGPGTRLTVT.